This T cell receptor (beta chain) appears in the sequencing data of a study of tumor-infiltrating lymphocytes in primary liver carcinoma listed by TCRdb under 2017. In terms of the full investigation: The five patients, three men and two women aged 30 to 69 years, had hepatocellular carcinoma (four) or combined HCC and intrahepatic cholangiocarcinoma (one). The five patients had tumors staged T1-T3 N0M0, with maximum diameters ranging from roughly 4 to 10 cm. Roughly 3.65 to 7.5 million productive TCRbeta reads were obtained per sample, and no significant difference in read depth was found between tissue types. The study combined TCRbeta repertoire sequencing, expression microarrays and whole-exome sequencing across five regions of each liver tumor, with adjacent normal tissue and blood. TCRbeta repertoire sequencing covered 35 specimens from 5 patients: 25 or so tumor regions, 5 adjacent noncancerous liver tissues and 5 peripheral blood samples. Technical replicate repertoires showed high reproducibility, with mean shared-clone rates roughly 0.87 and correlation coefficients above 0.95. Study-level results and caveats: The study included only five patients, and the authors note findings should be validated in a larger study. A significantly larger repertoire fraction was made up by the top 250 clones in tumors than in blood (p = 0.039). Pairs of tumor regions showed greater repertoire overlap (mean around 35%) than tumor-adjacent pairs (approximately 17%) or tumor-blood pairs (approximately 14%), which is consistent with antigen-driven expansion. Only the TCR beta chain was sequenced, which likely underestimates true repertoire diversity because unpaired alpha chains were not captured. Comparison of CD4+ and CD8+ T cell repertoires was precluded by the use of bulk unsorted samples.

A constant-region primer and ProtoScript II reverse transcriptase were used to reverse-transcribe TCRbeta-specific cDNA from roughly 0.55 ug total RNA. Three nested multiplex PCR rounds, following a slightly modified ARM-PCR procedure, were used to build the TCRbeta libraries. The first two PCR rounds used multiplex TRBV1-TRBV30 forward primers with a Cbeta reverse primer, each for 10 cycles. Sample barcodes and Illumina adapters were attached in a final 25-cycle PCR using Deep VentR polymerase. Before sequencing, amplicons of 200-500 bp were purified from gel using a QIAquick gel extraction kit. The TCRbeta amplicons were sequenced with 250-bp paired-end reads on an Illumina HiSeq 2500. The authors' analysis ran thus. Trimmomatic v0.33 was used to quality-trim the reads, and FLASH v1.2.11 was used to merge paired reads so that full CDR3 sequences could be recovered. MiGEC v1.2.1b assigned V, D and J germline segments to the rearranged TCRbeta sequences. Clonotype statistics, along with Shannon-Wiener diversity indices, were calculated using VDJtools v1.0.0. Except for diversity analysis, only each sample's 250 most abundant clonotypes were used in subsequent analyses to reduce sampling bias. The public reads were quality trimmed at Q25 with fastp and then assembled into clones with MiXCR by TCRdb, keeping productive beta chains. Rows with a matching CDR3 protein are joined into one entry that keeps the most common DNA and genes. The V and J calls shown here were made by TCRdb, not taken from the authors' results. For this sample the table gives approximately 92,000 distinct CDR3 sequences, of which less than 70% were detected only once. The ten largest clones capture roughly 27% of the sample.

Reading the germline V gene gives CDR1 SGHAT and CDR2 FQNNGV. The CDR3 measures 14 amino acids from cysteine to phenylalanine. Only the CDR3 DNA is retained, 42 bases long and in frame from the first base. Ends trimmed: V by 1 base, J by 6 bases; bases unmatched to a gene: 3. By its share of the sample, this clonotype is medium-sized (0.01 to 0.1%). The target of this receptor is not known. The sample holds no much larger clone one base away, and base qualities are not on file. Total RNA and DNA were co-extracted without cell sorting from 20-30 mg of bulk tissue using the AllPrep DNA/RNA mini kit. Between late 2015 and March 2016, about 5 patients in China with histopathologically diagnosed primary liver carcinoma had their tumors surgically resected. Patients had chronic HBV infection and were treatment-naive at sampling. Each fresh piece of tumor and adjacent tissue was cut in two, with one half stored in RNAlater at -80 degrees C and the other half sent for histology.

The receptor comes from a man between 35 and 55 years old with primary liver carcinoma and hepatitis B virus infection. The sample consisted of tumor-adjacent normal liver tissue. Here the chain combines TRBV11-2 and TRBJ2-1, with 7 bases in between that match TRBD2. The CDR3 reads as follows: CASSLAGTTNEQFF. The nucleotides read TGTGCCAGCAGCTTAGCAGGGACTACCAATGAGCAGTTCTTC. The full variable domain, with segments outside the CDR3 supplied by the reference TRBV11-2 and TRBJ2-1 proteins, appears as EAGVAQSPRYKIIEKRQSVAFWCNPISGHATLYWYQQILGQGPKLLIQFQNNGVVDDSQLPKDRFSAERLKGVDSTLKIQPAKLEDSAVYLCASSLAGTTNEQFFGPGTRLTVL.